Listed below are T cell receptor beta chains from one sample, sequenced in a study of blood T cell repertoires in COVID-19. Measured with immunoSEQ multiplex PCR; TCRdb has only the in-frame clones, and not every one. The sample includes roughly 100,000 clones, 87% of them seen just once. Sequenced input: peripheral blood. The receptors were sampled from a human donor in a cohort sampled during active COVID-19. The CDR3 runs from the conserved cysteine through the conserved F or W. D genes are given only for firm matches. Clone size is given for some rows only: seen once, a few or many times, or a class if the clone is expanded.

CDR3aa | CDR3nt | d_gene | j_gene | abundance | v_gene
CATEDRTSYEQYF | TGTGCCACCGAGGACAGGACTTCCTACGAGCAGTACTTC | TRBD1 | TRBJ2-7 | . | TRBV6-5
CASRTDRVATEAFF | TGTGCCAGCAGGACTGACAGGGTTGCGACTGAAGCTTTCTTT | TRBD1 | TRBJ1-1 | . | TRBV28
CASSPQNRNEQFF | TGTGCCAGCAGCCCCCAGAACAGGAACGAGCAGTTCTTC | . | TRBJ2-1 | . | TRBV7-3
CASSLALAGEFPTDTQYF | TGCGCCAGCAGCTTGGCACTAGCGGGAGAGTTTCCCACAGATACGCAGTATTTT | TRBD2 | TRBJ2-3 | . | TRBV5-1
CASSVAGTGANVLTF | TGTGCCAGCAGCGTAGCGGGAACTGGGGCCAACGTCCTGACTTTC | . | TRBJ2-6 | . | TRBV9
CSVNLPHGQGYEQYF | TGCAGCGTTAACCTCCCGCACGGACAGGGTTACGAGCAGTACTTC | TRBD1 | TRBJ2-7 | . | TRBV29-1
CASKPARDRVGVKAFF | TGTGCCAGTAAGCCGGCTCGGGACAGGGTGGGGGTGAAAGCTTTCTTT | TRBD1 | TRBJ1-1 | . | TRBV19
CASSLGGGNQPQHF | TGTGCCAGCAGCCTTGGCGGGGGCAATCAGCCCCAGCATTTT | . | TRBJ1-5 | . | TRBV27
CSVEWWGETQYF | TGCAGCGTTGAGTGGTGGGGCGAGACCCAGTACTTC | . | TRBJ2-5 | . | TRBV29-1
CASSLNRGQPQHF | TGTGCCAGCAGTCTGAACAGGGGACAGCCCCAGCATTTT | TRBD1 | TRBJ1-5 | . | TRBV12-3/TRBV12-4
CASSPQGASGEKLFF | TGTGCCAGCTCACCCCAGGGGGCTTCTGGTGAAAAACTGTTTTTT | TRBD1 | TRBJ1-4 | . | TRBV18
CASSFPGDNYGYTF | TGTGCCAGCAGTTTCCCCGGGGATAACTATGGCTACACCTTC | . | TRBJ1-2 | . | TRBV28
CASSPSAIYNEQFF | TGTGCCAGCAGCCCTAGCGCAATCTACAATGAGCAGTTCTTC | . | TRBJ2-1 | . | TRBV14
CASSAGQGAANSPLHF | TGTGCCAGCAGTGCGGGACAGGGGGCTGCTAATTCACCCCTCCACTTT | TRBD1 | TRBJ1-6 | . | TRBV6-1
CASSGGLDNTGELFF | TGCGCCAGCAGCGGGGGACTGGACAACACCGGGGAGCTGTTTTTT | . | TRBJ2-2 | . | TRBV5-1
CASSLGASGDEQFF | TGTGCCAGCAGCTTAGGAGCTAGCGGGGATGAGCAGTTCTTC | TRBD2 | TRBJ2-1 | . | TRBV7-3
CASSHGIAGSDTQYF | TGTGCCAGCAGCCACGGAATAGCGGGGTCAGATACGCAGTATTTT | TRBD2 | TRBJ2-3 | . | TRBV3-1/TRBV3-2
CASSQGFPSSTGELFF | TGCGCCAGCAGCCAAGGGTTTCCTAGCAGCACCGGGGAGCTGTTTTTT | . | TRBJ2-2 | . | TRBV4-1
CASSTRNTPKTSGQGRFF | TGTGCCAGTAGTACCCGGAACACACCAAAGACTAGCGGACAGGGACGGTTCTTC | . | TRBJ2-1 | . | TRBV19
CASSEQQGTGGNSPLHF | TGCGCCAGCAGTGAGCAGCAAGGAACAGGCGGTAATTCACCCCTCCACTTT | . | TRBJ1-6 | . | TRBV10-2
CASSDITGTGIPFF | TGTGCCAGCAGCGATATTACCGGGACAGGGATACCTTTCTTT | TRBD1 | TRBJ1-1 | once | TRBV11-3
CASSFFAPGTDSYNEQFF | TGTGCCAGCAGTTTTTTTGCCCCCGGGACAGATAGCTACAATGAGCAGTTCTTC | TRBD1 | TRBJ2-1 | . | TRBV27
CASSSPPGGGISEQYF | TGTGCCAGCAGTTCCCCCCCGGGCGGGGGAATCTCCGAGCAGTACTTC | TRBD2 | TRBJ2-7 | . | TRBV28
CASSPLGPSNQPQHF | TGTGCCAGCAGTCCCTTGGGCCCAAGCAATCAGCCCCAGCATTTT | . | TRBJ1-5 | . | TRBV28
CASRKTGGTEAFF | TGTGCCAGCAGGAAGACAGGGGGAACTGAAGCTTTCTTT | TRBD1 | TRBJ1-1 | . | TRBV12-3/TRBV12-4
CASSRWEGSASNQPQHF | TGTGCCAGCAGCCGTTGGGAGGGTTCGGCATCAAATCAGCCCCAGCATTTT | . | TRBJ1-5 | . | TRBV7-9
CAISEPRDREKLFF | TGTGCCATCAGTGAACCCAGGGATCGCGAAAAACTGTTTTTT | . | TRBJ1-4 | . | TRBV10-3
CASSEGLADTDTQYF | TGTGCCAGCAGTGAAGGACTAGCGGACACAGATACGCAGTATTTT | TRBD2 | TRBJ2-3 | . | TRBV6-1
CASSSPGLAGEKETQYF | TGTGCCAGCAGTTCACCGGGACTAGCGGGGGAGAAAGAGACCCAGTACTTC | TRBD2 | TRBJ2-5 | . | TRBV28
CASSSHRGSADEKLFF | TGTGCCAGCAGTTCCCACAGGGGATCCGCGGATGAAAAACTGTTTTTT | TRBD1 | TRBJ1-4 | . | TRBV28
CASSRTGNRQPQHF | TGTGCCAGCAGCCGCACCGGGAACCGGCAGCCCCAGCATTTT | . | TRBJ1-5 | once | TRBV28
CASSLALGQGAGNTIYF | TGTGCCAGCAGCTTAGCGCTGGGGCAGGGGGCTGGAAACACCATATATTTT | TRBD1 | TRBJ1-3 | . | TRBV7-9
CASSDWGGTNTEAFF | TGTGCCAGCAGTGATTGGGGAGGGACGAACACTGAAGCTTTCTTT | . | TRBJ1-1 | . | TRBV6-1
CASSEQGANYNEQFF | TGTGCCAGCAGTGAACAGGGGGCCAACTACAATGAGCAGTTCTTC | TRBD1 | TRBJ2-1 | few | TRBV6-1
CASSNPSLADTQYF | TGTGCCAGCAGTAACCCCTCATTAGCAGATACGCAGTATTTT | . | TRBJ2-3 | . | TRBV6-6
CASSQEPTTGTYGYTF | TGCGCCAGCAGCCAAGAACCGACGACAGGGACCTATGGCTACACCTTC | TRBD1 | TRBJ1-2 | . | TRBV4-1
CASRTGDTGELFF | TGTGCCAGCAGGACGGGGGACACCGGGGAGCTGTTTTTT | . | TRBJ2-2 | . | TRBV12-3/TRBV12-4
CASSLGTVNEQFF | TGTGCCAGTAGCCTCGGGACAGTTAATGAGCAGTTCTTC | TRBD1 | TRBJ2-1 | few | TRBV19
CASSYSPVGGGNEKLFF | TGTGCCAGCAGTTACTCTCCAGTAGGGGGGGGTAATGAAAAACTGTTTTTT | . | TRBJ1-4 | . | TRBV6-7
CASSNTRLDYEQYF | TGTGCCAGCAGCAATACACGACTAGACTACGAGCAGTACTTC | . | TRBJ2-7 | once | TRBV21-1
CASILQQGREETQYF | TGTGCCAGCATCTTACAACAGGGGCGGGAAGAGACCCAGTACTTC | TRBD1 | TRBJ2-5 | . | TRBV5-4
CASSQDRITGELFF | TGCGCCAGCAGCCAGGACAGGATCACCGGGGAGCTGTTTTTT | TRBD1 | TRBJ2-2 | . | TRBV4-1
CASSQGSEVADTQYF | TGCGCCAGCAGCCAAGGGAGCGAGGTTGCAGATACGCAGTATTTT | . | TRBJ2-3 | . | TRBV4-1
CSASLREGGDTQYF | TGCAGTGCTAGTCTCCGGGAGGGCGGAGATACGCAGTATTTT | TRBD2 | TRBJ2-3 | . | TRBV20-1
CASTIGGGMETQYF | TGTGCCAGCACCATTGGGGGGGGGATGGAGACCCAGTACTTC | TRBD2 | TRBJ2-5 | . | TRBV28
CATSAAGGRPNTEAFF | TGTGCCACCAGTGCGGCAGGGGGCCGTCCGAACACTGAAGCTTTCTTT | TRBD1 | TRBJ1-1 | . | TRBV24-1
CASSSRTGGSYEQYF | TGTGCCAGCAGCTCCCGGACAGGGGGCTCCTACGAGCAGTACTTC | TRBD1 | TRBJ2-7 | many | TRBV7-9
CASSFGTSGGYEQYF | TGTGCCAGCAGCTTTGGGACTAGCGGGGGCTACGAGCAGTACTTC | TRBD2 | TRBJ2-7 | once | TRBV5-4
CASSYSGVGANVLTF | TGTGCCAGCAGTTACTCCGGGGTTGGGGCCAACGTCCTGACTTTC | . | TRBJ2-6 | . | TRBV6-5
CASSLTITGELFF | TGTGCCAGCAGCCTAACCATTACCGGGGAGCTGTTTTTT | . | TRBJ2-2 | . | TRBV7-3
CASSVGGSGSGELFF | TGTGCCAGCAGCGTAGGAGGTAGCGGGAGCGGGGAGCTGTTTTTT | TRBD2 | TRBJ2-2 | . | TRBV9
CASSDSSLAGGTYNEQFF | TGTGCCAGCAGCGACTCTTCCCTAGCGGGAGGAACATACAATGAGCAGTTCTTC | TRBD2 | TRBJ2-1 | . | TRBV2
CASSEPSGGDNEQFF | TGTGCCAGCAGTGAACCGAGCGGGGGAGACAATGAGCAGTTCTTC | TRBD2 | TRBJ2-1 | . | TRBV2
CASSEQGARAFF | TGTGCCAGCAGTGAACAGGGGGCACGAGCTTTCTTT | TRBD1 | TRBJ1-1 | . | TRBV25-1
CASSQAWTGEAFF | TGTGCCAGCAGCCAAGCCTGGACAGGGGAAGCTTTCTTT | TRBD1 | TRBJ1-1 | . | TRBV3-1/TRBV3-2
CASSYRARGHYGYTF | TGTGCCAGCAGTTACCGGGCCAGGGGCCACTATGGCTACACCTTC | . | TRBJ1-2 | . | TRBV6-5
CASSPQGLSPLHF | TGTGCCAGCAGTCCCCAGGGTCTCTCACCCCTCCACTTT | . | TRBJ1-6 | . | TRBV12-3/TRBV12-4
CASSAGTVNYGYTF | TGTGCCAGCAGCGCCGGGACAGTTAACTATGGCTACACCTTC | TRBD1 | TRBJ1-2 | . | TRBV9
CASSSPTLQGDEQFF | TGTGCCAGCAGCTCGCCGACCCTACAGGGCGATGAGCAGTTCTTC | . | TRBJ2-1 | . | TRBV13
CASSLVVSGETQYF | TGTGCCAGCAGCTTAGTGGTTAGCGGGGAGACCCAGTACTTC | TRBD2 | TRBJ2-5 | . | TRBV7-2